The clone carrying this T cell receptor beta chain has only a few counts. What it binds is unknown. The data originate from a study of blood T cells in healthy people across ages. PCR was performed a second time for roughly 7 to 12 cycles using a sample-barcoded 5' primer and a J-beta primer mix. TCRdb re-called the 5' RACE reads through MiXCR, storing one row per CDR3 protein. The sample contains about 800,000 distinct CDR3 sequences, roughly 46% of which appear only once. Study findings and constraints: The study could not conclusively compare naive and antigen-experienced cells, given its unsorted PBMCs.

Drawn from each donor were roughly 10 milliliters of peripheral blood. Germline values: CDR1 KGHSH, CDR2 LQKENI. The CDR3 is 15 amino acids. V lost 1 base to trimming and J lost 0 bases, with 8 bases between them. Sequenced: blood. The chain couples TRBV18 to TRBJ2-3, with D unclear. This clonotype was obtained from a man older than 75 in good health. The CDR3 DNA follows: TGTGCCAGCTCACCACGGGAAACTAGCACAGATACGCAGTATTTT. As protein: CASSPRETSTDTQYF. Filled out from reference TRBV18 and TRBJ2-3, the complete variable domain reads NAGVMQNPRHLVRRRGQEARLRCSPMKGHSHVYWYRQLPEEGLKFMVYLQKENIIDESGMPKERFSAEFPKEGPSILRIQQVVRGDSAAYFCASSPRETSTDTQYFGPGTRLTVL.